This T cell receptor (beta chain) was captured in a study of CD8 T cells in ankylosing spondylitis. TCRdb processed the 5' RACE reads anew with MiXCR; each CDR3 protein has one entry. Among 220,000 or so distinct CDR3 sequences, about 10% were seen once, and the ten largest hold approximately 20%. This clonotype was detected many times. The CDR3 has 14 amino acids. V was clipped by 6 bases and J by 11 bases; unmatched bases: 12. Germline CDR1 MDHEN, CDR2 SYDVKM. What was sequenced was blood, either unsorted or a sorted T cell fraction (not recorded which). The rearrangement links TRBV28 to TRBJ1-5, with 8 nucleotides matching TRBD1. The origin of this receptor is a male donor with ankylosing spondylitis or in good health (not recorded which). CDR3 sequence (DNA): TGTGCCAGCAGAATAAGCGGGGACAGGTTAGCCCAGCATTTT. As protein: CASRISGDRLAQHF.